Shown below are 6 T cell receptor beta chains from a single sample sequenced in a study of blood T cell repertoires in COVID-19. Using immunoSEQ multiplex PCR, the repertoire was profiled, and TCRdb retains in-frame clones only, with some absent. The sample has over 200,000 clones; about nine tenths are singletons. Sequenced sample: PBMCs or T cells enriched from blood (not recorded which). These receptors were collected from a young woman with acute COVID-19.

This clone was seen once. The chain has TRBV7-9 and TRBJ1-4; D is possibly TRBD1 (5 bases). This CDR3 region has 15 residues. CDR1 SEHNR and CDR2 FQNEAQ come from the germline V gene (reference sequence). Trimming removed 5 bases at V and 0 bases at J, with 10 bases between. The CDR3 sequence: CASSTDRTTNEKLFF. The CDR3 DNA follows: TGTGCCAGCAGCACCGACAGAACAACTAATGAAAAACTGTTTTTT.

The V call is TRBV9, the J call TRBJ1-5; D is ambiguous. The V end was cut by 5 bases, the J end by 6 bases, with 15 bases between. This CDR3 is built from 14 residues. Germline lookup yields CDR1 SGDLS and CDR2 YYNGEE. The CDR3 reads CASSPRGSVQPQHF. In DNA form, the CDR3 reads TGTGCCAGCAGTCCCCGAGGCAGTGTTCAGCCCCAGCATTTT. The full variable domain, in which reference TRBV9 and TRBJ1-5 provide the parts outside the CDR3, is DSGVTQTPKHLITATGQRVTLRCSPRSGDLSVYWYQQSLDQGLQFLIQYYNGEERAKGNILERFSAQQFPDLHSELNLSSLELGDSALYFCASSPRGSVQPQHFGDGTRLSIL.

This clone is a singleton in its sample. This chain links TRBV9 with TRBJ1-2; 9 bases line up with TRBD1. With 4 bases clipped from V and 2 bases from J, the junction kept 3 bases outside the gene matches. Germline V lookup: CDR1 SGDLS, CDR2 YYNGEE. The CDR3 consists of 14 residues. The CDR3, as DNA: TGTGCCAGCAGCCCCGGGACAGGGAACTATGGCTACACCTTC. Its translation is CASSPGTGNYGYTF. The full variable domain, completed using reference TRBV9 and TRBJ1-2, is DSGVTQTPKHLITATGQRVTLRCSPRSGDLSVYWYQQSLDQGLQFLIQYYNGEERAKGNILERFSAQQFPDLHSELNLSSLELGDSALYFCASSPGTGNYGYTFGSGTRLTVV.

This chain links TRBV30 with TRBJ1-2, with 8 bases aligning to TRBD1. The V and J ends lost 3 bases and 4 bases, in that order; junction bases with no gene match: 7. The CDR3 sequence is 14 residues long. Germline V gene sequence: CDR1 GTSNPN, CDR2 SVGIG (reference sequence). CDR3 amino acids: CAWRPRGQGYGYTF. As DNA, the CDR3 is TGTGCCTGGAGGCCCAGGGGGCAAGGCTATGGCTACACCTTC.

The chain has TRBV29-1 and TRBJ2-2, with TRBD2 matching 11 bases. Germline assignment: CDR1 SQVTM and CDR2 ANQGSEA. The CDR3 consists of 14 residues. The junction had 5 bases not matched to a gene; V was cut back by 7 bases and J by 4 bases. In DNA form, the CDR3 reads TGCAGCGGCCAGACTAGCGGGGCCACCGGGGAGCTGTTTTTT. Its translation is CSGQTSGATGELFF.

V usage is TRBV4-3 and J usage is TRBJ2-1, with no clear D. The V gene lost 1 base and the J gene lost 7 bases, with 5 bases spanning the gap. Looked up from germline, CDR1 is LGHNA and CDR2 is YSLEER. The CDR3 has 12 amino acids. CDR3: CASSQVENEQFF. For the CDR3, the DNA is TGCGCCAGCAGCCAAGTGGAGAATGAGCAGTTCTTC.